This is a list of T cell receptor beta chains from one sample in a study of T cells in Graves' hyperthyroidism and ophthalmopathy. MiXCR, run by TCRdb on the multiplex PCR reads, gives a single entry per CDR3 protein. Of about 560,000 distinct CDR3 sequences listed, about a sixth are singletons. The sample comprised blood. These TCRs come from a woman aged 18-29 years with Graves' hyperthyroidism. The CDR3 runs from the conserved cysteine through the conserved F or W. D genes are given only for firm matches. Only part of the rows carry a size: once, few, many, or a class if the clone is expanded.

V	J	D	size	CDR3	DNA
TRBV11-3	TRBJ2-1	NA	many	CASSPNLEQFF	TGTGCCAGCAGCCCGAATCTTGAGCAGTTCTTC
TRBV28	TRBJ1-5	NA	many	CASSLVISNQPQHF	TGTGCCAGCAGTTTAGTTATTAGCAATCAGCCCCAGCATTTT
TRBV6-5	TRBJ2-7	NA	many	CASSYLAVKKLSYEQYF	TGTGCCAGCAGTTACCTGGCAGTTAAGAAACTTTCCTACGAGCAGTACTTC
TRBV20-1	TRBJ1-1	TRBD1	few	CSAYRGPNTEAFF	TGCAGTGCTTACAGGGGACCGAACACTGAAGCTTTCTTT
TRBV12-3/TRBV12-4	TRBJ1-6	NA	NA	CASRTPGLINSPLHF	TGTGCCAGCAGAACCCCGGGACTGATAAATTCACCCCTCCACTTT
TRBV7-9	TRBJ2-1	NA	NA	CASSRSGLAGEQFF	TGTGCCAGCAGCCGCTCCGGCCTGGCGGGTGAGCAGTTCTTC
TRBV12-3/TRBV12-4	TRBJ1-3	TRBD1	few	CASGTGTGGPGNTIYF	TGTGCCAGCGGCACCGGGACAGGGGGGCCTGGAAACACCATATATTTT
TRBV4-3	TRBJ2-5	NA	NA	CASSQDWAGRWTQYF	TGCGCCAGCAGCCAAGATTGGGCAGGTCGTTGGACCCAGTACTTC
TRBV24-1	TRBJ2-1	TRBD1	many	CATSGEPGQGDEQFF	TGTGCCACCAGTGGCGAACCGGGACAGGGAGATGAGCAGTTCTTC
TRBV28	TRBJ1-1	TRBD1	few	CASSYDRGLVNTEAFF	TGTGCCAGCAGTTATGACAGGGGGCTTGTGAACACTGAAGCTTTCTTT
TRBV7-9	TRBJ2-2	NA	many	CASSFFGNTGELFF	TGTGCCAGCAGCTTCTTCGGGAACACCGGGGAGCTGTTTTTT
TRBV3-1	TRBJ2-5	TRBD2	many	CASSPAGETQYF	TGTGCCAGCAGCCCAGCGGGGGAGACCCAGTACTTC
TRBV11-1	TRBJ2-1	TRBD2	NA	CASSWTSGSVEQFF	TGTGCCAGCAGCTGGACTAGCGGGAGCGTGGAGCAGTTCTTC
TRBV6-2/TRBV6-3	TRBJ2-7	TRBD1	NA	CASRRGTGGFYEQYF	TGTGCCAGCAGACGGGGGACAGGGGGCTTCTACGAGCAGTACTTC
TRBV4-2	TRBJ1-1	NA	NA	CASSQGSEAFF	TGTGCCAGCAGCCAAGGTAGCGAAGCTTTCTTT
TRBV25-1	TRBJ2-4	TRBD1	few	CASSEFRGQKNIQYF	TGTGCCAGCAGTGAATTTAGGGGGCAGAAAAACATTCAGTACTTC
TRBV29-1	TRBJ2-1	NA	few	CSVDIGRGPYNEQFF	TGCAGCGTTGATATAGGGAGGGGGCCCTACAATGAGCAGTTCTTC
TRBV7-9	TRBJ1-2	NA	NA	CASSWGTSNYGYTF	TGTGCCAGCAGCTGGGGGACATCGAACTATGGCTACACCTTC
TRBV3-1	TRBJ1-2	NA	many	CASGSGIGYTF	TGTGCCAGCGGTTCAGGGATTGGCTACACCTTC
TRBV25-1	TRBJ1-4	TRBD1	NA	CASSDPRGWEEKLFF	TGTGCCAGCAGTGATCCCAGGGGGTGGGAAGAAAAACTGTTTTTT
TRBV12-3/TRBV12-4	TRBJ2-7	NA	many	CASSPAIPHEQYF	TGTGCCAGCAGTCCCGCTATACCCCACGAGCAGTACTTC
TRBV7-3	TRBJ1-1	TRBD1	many	CASSQGGANTEAFF	TGTGCCAGCAGCCAGGGGGGAGCGAACACTGAAGCTTTCTTT
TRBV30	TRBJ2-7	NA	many	CAWSVPGGSPSYEQYF	TGTGCCTGGAGTGTACCTGGGGGCAGCCCGTCCTACGAGCAGTACTTC
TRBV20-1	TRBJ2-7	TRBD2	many	CSALRGGSNEQYF	TGCAGTGCTCTTCGCGGGGGATCGAACGAGCAGTACTTC
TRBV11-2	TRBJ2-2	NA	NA	CASSLRSRGPNTGELFF	TGTGCCAGCAGCTTAAGGTCCCGGGGGCCGAACACCGGGGAGCTGTTTTTT
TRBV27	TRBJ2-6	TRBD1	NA	CASSDRGLSGANVLTF	TGTGCCAGCAGCGACAGGGGCCTCTCTGGGGCCAACGTCCTGACTTTC
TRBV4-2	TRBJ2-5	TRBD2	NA	CASSRGTSGGAETQYF	TGTGCCAGCAGCCGAGGGACTAGCGGGGGGGCAGAGACCCAGTACTTC
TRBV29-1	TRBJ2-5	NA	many	CSVEDRRGQETQYF	TGCAGCGTTGAAGATCGGCGGGGCCAAGAGACCCAGTACTTC
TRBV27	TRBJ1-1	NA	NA	CASSLRRGFEAFF	TGTGCCAGCAGTTTACGGAGGGGGTTTGAAGCTTTCTTT
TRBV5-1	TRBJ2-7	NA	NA	CASSPLPATVYEQYF	TGCGCCAGCAGCCCTTTACCAGCGACTGTGTACGAGCAGTACTTC
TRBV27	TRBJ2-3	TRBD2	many	CASSIQTSGGQDTQYF	TGTGCCAGCAGTATACAGACTAGCGGGGGGCAAGATACGCAGTATTTT
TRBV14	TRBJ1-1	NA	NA	CASRETTGGAFF	TGTGCCAGCAGGGAAACTACGGGTGGAGCTTTCTTT
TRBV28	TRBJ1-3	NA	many	CASSYGTFSSGNTIYF	TGTGCCAGCAGTTACGGGACATTCAGCTCTGGAAACACCATATATTTT
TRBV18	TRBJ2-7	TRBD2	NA	CASAEKLAGDTYEQYF	TGTGCCAGCGCGGAAAAACTAGCGGGGGATACCTACGAGCAGTACTTC
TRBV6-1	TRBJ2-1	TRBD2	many	CASREGLAVPNEQFF	TGTGCCAGCAGGGAGGGACTAGCGGTCCCCAATGAGCAGTTCTTC
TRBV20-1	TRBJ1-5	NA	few	CSARWDPNQPQHF	TGCAGTGCTAGATGGGATCCTAATCAGCCCCAGCATTTT
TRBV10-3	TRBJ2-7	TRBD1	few	CAISHPIDRGQDSYEQYF	TGTGCCATCAGCCATCCAATTGACAGGGGGCAAGACTCCTACGAGCAGTACTTC
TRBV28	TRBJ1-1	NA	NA	CASRVGTTEAFF	TGTGCCAGCAGGGTCGGGACCACTGAAGCTTTCTTT
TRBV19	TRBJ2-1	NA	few	CASRPDTAQPYNEQFF	TGTGCCAGTAGGCCCGACACAGCCCAGCCCTACAATGAGCAGTTCTTC
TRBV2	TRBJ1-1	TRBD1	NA	CASSVPGDSWGEEAFF	TGTGCCAGCAGTGTGCCGGGGGACAGCTGGGGGGAGGAAGCTTTCTTT